Listed here are 28 T cell receptor beta chains from one sample, sequenced in a study of beta chain features in type 1 diabetes. Expressed TCRB transcripts were sequenced because the isolated RNA had all been reverse transcribed beforehand. Some clones are missing from TCRdb's copy, which holds only in-frame ones; the method was immunoSEQ multiplex PCR. Of some 410,000 clones in the sample, roughly 10% were seen once. Material for sequencing was naive CD4+ T cells from blood. The receptor set was obtained from a woman between 18 and 29 years old in good health.

Note on this clone: In the same sample, other DNA sequences code for this CDR3. The chain is built from TRBV7-2 and TRBJ2-7, with D unresolved. CDR3 length equals 11 residues. The V gene's germline CDR1 is SGHTA and CDR2 FQGNSA. V gave up 5 bases and J gave up 7 bases, with 9 bases separating them. Written as DNA, the CDR3 is TGTGCCAGCAGCCTCCTTAGGGAGCAGTACTTC. It codes for CASSLLREQYF.

The chain recombines TRBV30 with TRBJ2-1, with 9 bases identical to TRBD2. CDR3 length equals 14 residues. CDR1 is GTSNPN and CDR2 is SVGIG in the germline V gene (reference sequence). V lost 3 bases to trimming and J lost 8 bases; unmatched junction nucleotides: 8. In DNA, the CDR3 is TGTGCCTGGAGGGGTAGCGGGAGTGTCTATGAGCAGTTCTTC. Its protein is CAWRGSGSVYEQFF.

This clone turned up a few times. The chain joins TRBV5-1 to TRBJ2-2; D is perhaps TRBD1 (6 bases). The V and J ends lost 5 bases and 5 bases respectively, with 7 bases between them. The CDR3 has 12 residues. Germline V gene sequence: CDR1 SGHRS, CDR2 YFSETQ. This CDR3 is CASRQGTGELFF. CDR3 sequence (DNA): TGCGCCAGCAGACAGGGTACCGGGGAGCTGTTTTTT.

The CDR3 coding sequence is TGTGCCAGCGCCCAAAGCGGGGGGGCGGTAGAGACCCAGTACTTC. Translating it yields CASAQSGGAVETQYF. V is TRBV9 and J is TRBJ2-5; 10 bases agree with TRBD2. Per the germline V gene, CDR1 is SGDLS and CDR2 is YYNGEE. The V segment lost 7 bases and the J segment 4 bases; nucleotides outside the gene matches: 10. CDR3 length equals 15 residues.

The V and J genes are TRBV27 and TRBJ2-5; TRBD1 is a possible D gene (5 bases). The CDR3 totals 14 residues. The ends were cut back, 5 bases at V and 0 bases at J, with 10 bases in the middle. CDR1 MNHEY and CDR2 SMNVEV come from the germline V gene (reference sequence). Here the CDR3 DNA reads TGTGCCAGCAGTCTCAGGGTGGACCAAGAGACCCAGTACTTC. Translating gives CASSLRVDQETQYF.

Remarks on this clone: The sample carries other DNA sequences with the same CDR3. V and J are TRBV7-3 and TRBJ2-5; possibly TRBD1 for D (5 bases). CDR1 is SGHTA and CDR2 is FQGTGA in the germline V gene. The V end lost 2 bases, the J end lost 3 bases, and 7 bases lay between the germline ends. The CDR3 runs 13 residues. CDR3 sequence (DNA): TGTGCCAGCAGCTTAGACAGAGAAGAGACCCAGTACTTC. This sequence encodes CASSLDREETQYF.

This rearrangement joins TRBV2 to TRBJ2-7, with TRBD1 matching 7 bases. The CDR3 is 13 amino acids. The V and J ends lost 7 bases and 1 base, in that order; junction bases with no gene match: 4. Germline V CDR1 and CDR2: SNHLY, FYNNEI. In DNA, the CDR3 is TGTGCCAGCAATAGGGGACAGTCCTACGAGCAGTACGTC. This gives the protein CASNRGQSYEQYV.

In its sample, this clone was seen a few times. The chain combines TRBV6-5 with TRBJ2-5; 10 bases align to TRBD2. The J segment lost 4 bases and the V segment lost 7 bases, leaving 9 bases of the junction unmatched. Germline CDR1 MNHEY, CDR2 SVGAGI. The CDR3 extends over 15 amino acids. The CDR3 sequence is CASISRLAGAETQYF. The CDR3, as DNA: TGTGCCAGCATCTCTCGACTAGCGGGCGCAGAGACCCAGTACTTC.

The chain recombines TRBV29-1 with TRBJ1-1; 7 bases agree with TRBD1. The CDR3 is 13 residues long. The ends lost 3 bases at V and 3 bases at J; junction bases unmatched: 4. Germline CDR1 SQVTM, CDR2 ANQGSEA. The CDR3 sequence: CSVETGWDTEAFF. For the CDR3, the DNA is TGCAGCGTTGAGACAGGGTGGGACACTGAAGCTTTCTTT.

There are a few counts of this clone. The chain uses TRBV5-1 and TRBJ2-2, with 8 nucleotides matching TRBD1. The CDR3 has 15 residues. V trimming: 2 bases; J trimming: 7 bases; junction bases outside the gene matches: 7. CDR1 and CDR2 from the germline V gene are SGHRS and YFSETQ. The CDR3 here is CASSFFQGAIGELFF. The CDR3 region has the DNA TGCGCCAGCAGCTTTTTCCAGGGGGCCATCGGGGAGCTGTTTTTT.

Only a few counts were recorded for this clone. The identical CDR3 is also encoded by other nucleotide sequences in the sample. V usage is TRBV7-2 and J usage is TRBJ2-1, with D tentatively TRBD1 (5 bases). The CDR3 totals 13 residues. The ends were cut back, 0 bases at V and 7 bases at J, with 7 bases in the middle. Germline CDR1 reads SGHTA; CDR2 reads FQGNSA. The CDR3 here is CASSLARGNEQFF. The CDR3 DNA reads TGTGCCAGCAGCTTAGCTAGGGGTAATGAGCAGTTCTTC.

A few counts support this clone. The CDR3: CASSQDSRSSGVYNEQFF. The CDR3 DNA reads TGTGCCAGCAGCCAGGATTCTCGATCTAGCGGGGTTTACAATGAGCAGTTCTTC. J is TRBJ2-1 and V is TRBV16, with 9 nucleotides matching TRBD2. Trimming at V came to 3 bases and at J to 4 bases, leaving 13 bases not matched to a gene. The CDR3 spans 18 residues. The germline CDR1 and CDR2 sequences are KGHSY and FQNENV. Supplemented by reference TRBV16 and TRBJ2-1, the full variable domain reads GEEVAQTPKHLVRGEGQKAKLYCAPIKGHSYVFWYQQVLKNEFKFLISFQNENVFDETGMPKERFSAKCLPNSPCSLEIQATKLEDSAVYFCASSQDSRSSGVYNEQFFGPGTRLTVL.

This clone was detected a few times. V is TRBV21-1 and J is TRBJ2-7; the table's D call, TRBD1, was not checked against the DNA. TRBV21-1 is deemed a pseudogene. The CDR3 sequence is 14 residues long. CDR3 residues: CASSNLTGTYEQYF. The CDR3 DNA reads as TGTGCCAGCAGCAACCTGACAGGGACCTACGAGCAGTACTTC.

The DNA of the CDR3 is TGCGCCAGCAGCTTGGGCCTTCTGAACACTGAAGCTTTCTTT. Amino acid sequence: CASSLGLLNTEAFF. This rearrangement joins TRBV5-1 to TRBJ1-1; D is undetermined. Germline CDR1 reads SGHRS; CDR2 reads YFSETQ. The CDR3 consists of 14 residues. V lost 0 bases, J lost 0 bases, and 6 bases lay in between. Complete variable domain (other parts from reference TRBV5-1 and TRBJ1-1): KAGVTQTPRYLIKTRGQQVTLSCSPISGHRSVSWYQQTPGQGLQFLFEYFSETQRNKGNFPGRFSGRQFSNSRSEMNVSTLELGDSALYLCASSLGLLNTEAFFGQGTRLTVV.

The V and J genes are TRBV7-9 and TRBJ2-6; the D gene is possibly TRBD1 (5 bases). Germline loops: CDR1 SEHNR, CDR2 FQNEAQ (reference sequence). This CDR3 is built from 15 residues. V shed 6 bases and J shed 0 bases, with 9 bases lying between them. Here the CDR3 DNA reads TGTGCCAGCAGATCGACAGTCTCTGGGGCCAACGTCCTGACTTTC. It specifies CASRSTVSGANVLTF. Complete variable domain (other parts from reference TRBV7-9 and TRBJ2-6): DTGVSQNPRHKITKRGQNVTFRCDPISEHNRLYWYRQTLGQGPEFLTYFQNEAQLEKSRLLSDRFSAERPKGSFSTLEIQRTEQGDSAMYLCASRSTVSGANVLTFGAGSRLTVL.

J is TRBJ2-1 and V is TRBV6-5; D tentatively fits TRBD1 or TRBD2 (6 bases each). The CDR3 covers 13 residues. V gave up 2 bases and J gave up 6 bases, with 8 bases separating them. Germline V CDR1 and CDR2: MNHEY, SVGAGI. The CDR3 DNA follows: TGTGCCAGCAGTTACCCGGGGGCCAATGAGCAGTTCTTC. Translating gives CASSYPGANEQFF.

The chain is built from TRBV7-6 and TRBJ1-4; D is uncertain. CDR3 length: 16 amino acids. Germline V gene sequence: CDR1 SGHVS, CDR2 FNYEAQ. V gave up 2 bases and J gave up 7 bases, with 17 bases separating them. The CDR3 DNA reads as TGTGCCAGCAGCTTATCTCTCAGTTGGTTAGGTGAAAAACTGTTTTTT. Protein: CASSLSLSWLGEKLFF.

This clone was counted between two and nine times. The J gene is TRBJ2-2, the V gene TRBV6-5; D ambiguous. The CDR3 spans 14 residues. Germline V gene lookup returns CDR1 MNHEY and CDR2 SVGAGI. V was clipped by 4 bases and J by 2 bases, with 8 bases between them. The CDR3 sequence: CASSLTRNTGELFF. In DNA form, the CDR3 reads TGTGCCAGCAGTTTGACCAGAAACACCGGGGAGCTGTTTTTT.

This clone has more than one count but fewer than ten. The chain is built from TRBV5-1 and TRBJ2-1, with TRBD2 matching 8 bases. With 3 bases clipped from V and 8 bases from J, the junction kept 10 bases outside the gene matches. Germline lookup yields CDR1 SGHRS and CDR2 YFSETQ. The CDR3 loop spans 15 amino acids. The CDR3 coding sequence is TGCGCCAGCAGCTGGGGGAGAGCGGGAGCGGATGAGCAGTTCTTC. Amino acid sequence: CASSWGRAGADEQFF.

The chain uses TRBV2 and TRBJ1-5, with TRBD1 matching 10 bases. This CDR3 has 14 residues. V shed 8 bases and J 7 bases; nucleotides not matched to a gene: 8. The V gene's germline CDR1 is SNHLY and CDR2 FYNNEI. CDR3 DNA: TGTGCCAGCCGGGACAGGGGAGCCGGCCAGCCCCAGCATTTT. The encoded protein is CASRDRGAGQPQHF. Full variable domain (rest looked up from reference TRBV2 and TRBJ1-5): EPEVTQTPSHQVTQMGQEVILRCVPISNHLYFYWYRQILGQKVEFLVSFYNNEISEKSEIFDDQFSVERPDGSNFTLKIRSTKLEDSAMYFCASRDRGAGQPQHFGDGTRLSIL.

This clone was counted between two and nine times. V is TRBV9 and J is TRBJ1-2, with a possible D match to TRBD1 (6 bases). V was cut by 3 bases and J by 3 bases, with 12 bases left in between. The CDR3 runs 14 residues. Germline CDR1 and CDR2: SGDLS and YYNGEE. The CDR3 here is CASSGSPGDYGYTF. CDR3 DNA sequence: TGTGCCAGCAGCGGGTCCCCAGGGGACTATGGCTACACCTTC.

There are many counts of this clone. The J gene is TRBJ2-1, the V gene TRBV30; D gene ambiguous. Germline V gene lookup returns CDR1 GTSNPN and CDR2 SVGIG (reference sequence). The V and J ends lost 5 bases and 7 bases respectively, with 15 bases between them. CDR3 size: 13 residues. CDR3 coding DNA: TGTGCCTGGGAGACCTTTGTCGGGAATGAGCAGTTCTTC. Translated: CAWETFVGNEQFF.

This rearrangement joins TRBV11-3 to TRBJ2-5; no definite D call. With 2 bases removed from V and 4 bases from J, the gap between germline ends came to 29 bases. Germline CDR1 and CDR2: SGHNT and YENEEA. The CDR3 is 20 residues long. CDR3 sequence: CASSLSFPRPERLPPETQYF. CDR3 sequence (DNA): TGTGCCAGCAGCTTATCTTTTCCAAGGCCGGAGAGGCTGCCCCCAGAGACCCAGTACTTC.

This clone was observed a handful of times. The chain links TRBV28 to TRBJ1-6; a possible D gene is TRBD1 (5 bases). CDR3 length: 12 amino acids. V lost 2 bases and J 12 bases, leaving 8 bases between the germline ends. Germline CDR1 MDHEN, CDR2 SYDVKM. CDR3 in DNA: TGTGCCAGCAGTTTACAGGGCCAACCCCTCCACTTT. Translating it yields CASSLQGQPLHF.

This chain connects TRBV27 to TRBJ1-6; D perhaps matches TRBD1 (5 bases). CDR1 MNHEY and CDR2 SMNVEV come from the germline V gene (reference sequence). Trimming stripped 6 bases from V and 4 bases from J, with 16 bases between. The CDR3 consists of 16 residues. The CDR3 spells CASRQTGGQYNSPLHF. Written as DNA, the CDR3 is TGTGCCAGCAGGCAAACAGGAGGTCAATATAATTCACCCCTCCACTTT.

The chain joins TRBV7-9 to TRBJ2-3; perhaps TRBD1 as D (6 bases). This CDR3 contains 15 residues. V was clipped by 3 bases and J by 0 bases, with 10 bases between them. Germline CDR1 reads SEHNR; CDR2 reads FQNEAQ (reference sequence). CDR3 region: CASSFSGHSTDTQYF. DNA of the CDR3: TGTGCCAGCAGCTTTTCGGGACATAGCACAGATACGCAGTATTTT.

As for this clone: The sample contains more than one DNA sequence encoding this CDR3. V and J are TRBV29-1 and TRBJ2-7; possible D gene TRBD2, 5 bases. Trimming took 4 bases from V and 3 from J, leaving 10 bases between them. The CDR3 length is 12 residues. Germline CDR1 SQVTM, CDR2 ANQGSEA. CDR3 region: CSVVGESYEQYF. The CDR3 nucleotides read TGCAGCGTTGTCGGGGAAAGCTACGAGCAGTACTTC.

The V call is TRBV4-1, the J call TRBJ2-3, with D hard to call. Germline V gives CDR1 MGHRA, CDR2 YSYEKL. There are 14 residues in the CDR3. V was shortened by 0 bases and J by 7 bases, with 11 bases between the two germline ends. The CDR3 sequence is CASSQDSVGNTQYF. The CDR3 DNA sequence: TGCGCCAGCAGCCAAGATTCCGTGGGGAATACGCAGTATTTT.